Sequencing of this TCR beta chain was carried out in a study of T cell responses to AZD1222 COVID-19 vaccine. Study results and limitations: There were vaccine-associated CD4 TCRs across spike, dominant at 160-218 and 743-854. Spike-specific TCR depth and breadth grew after two AZD1222 doses. Variant regions that are unmutated are reportedly the target of nearly half of spike-specific TCRs. None of the repertoires were sampled until the peak T cell response had passed.

The trim removed 0 bases at V and 4 bases at J, leaving 9 bases unmatched. The germline gives CDR1 MRHNA, CDR2 SNTAGT. This CDR3 has 18 amino acids. A word on this clone: Its antigen is not known.

Only in-frame clones appear in the TCRdb table, and some are missing; sequencing was by immunoSEQ multiplex PCR. This table holds roughly 160,000 clones, just under 95% found once. The material was peripheral blood, obtained on day 0 of AZD1222 vaccination. The genes are TRBV6-4 and TRBJ1-4; 9 bases align to TRBD1. The receptor was derived from an adult in good health. In DNA, the CDR3 is TGTGCCAGCAGTGACTCAAGATATGGACAGGGGTATAATGAAAAACTGTTTTTT. It codes for CASSDSRYGQGYNEKLFF.